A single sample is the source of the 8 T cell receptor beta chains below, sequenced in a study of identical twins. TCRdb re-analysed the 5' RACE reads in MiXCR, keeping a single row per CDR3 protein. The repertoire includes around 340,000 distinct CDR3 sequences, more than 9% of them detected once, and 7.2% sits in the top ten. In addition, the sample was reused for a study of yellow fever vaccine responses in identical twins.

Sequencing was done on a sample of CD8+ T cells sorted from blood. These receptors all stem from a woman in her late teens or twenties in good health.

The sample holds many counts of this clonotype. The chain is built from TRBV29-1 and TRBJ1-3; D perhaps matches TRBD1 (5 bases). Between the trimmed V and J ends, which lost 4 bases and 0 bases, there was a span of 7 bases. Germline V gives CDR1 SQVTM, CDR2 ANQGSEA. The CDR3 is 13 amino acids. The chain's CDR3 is CSVVGGSGNTIYF. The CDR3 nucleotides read TGCAGCGTTGTGGGGGGCTCTGGAAACACCATATATTTT.

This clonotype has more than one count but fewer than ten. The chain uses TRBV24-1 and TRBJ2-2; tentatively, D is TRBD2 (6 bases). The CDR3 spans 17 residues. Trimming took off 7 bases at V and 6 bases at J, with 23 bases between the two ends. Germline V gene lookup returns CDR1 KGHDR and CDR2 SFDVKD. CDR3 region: CATSAATSSHRAGELFF. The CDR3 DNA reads TGTGCCACCAGCGCCGCAACTAGCTCCCATCGCGCCGGGGAGCTGTTTTTT.

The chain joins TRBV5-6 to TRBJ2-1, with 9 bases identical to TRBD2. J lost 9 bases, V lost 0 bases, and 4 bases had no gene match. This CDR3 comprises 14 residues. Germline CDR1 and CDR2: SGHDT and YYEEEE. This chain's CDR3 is CASSLGLAGSEQFF. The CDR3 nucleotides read TGTGCCAGCAGCTTGGGTCTAGCGGGGAGTGAGCAGTTCTTC. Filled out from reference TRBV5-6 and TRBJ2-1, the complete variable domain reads DAGVTQSPTHLIKTRGQQVTLRCSPKSGHDTVSWYQQALGQGPQFIFQYYEEEERQRGNFPDRFSGHQFPNYSSELNVNALLLGDSALYLCASSLGLAGSEQFFGPGTRLTVL.

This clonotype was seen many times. CDR3 amino acids: CASSDVAIAGTNFSYNEQFF. CDR3 coding DNA: TGTGCCAGCAGTGACGTGGCGATAGCGGGAACCAACTTCTCCTACAATGAGCAGTTCTTC. The J gene is TRBJ2-1, the V gene TRBV2; the match to TRBD2 covers 8 bases. V was clipped by 3 bases and J by 0 bases; unmatched bases: 16. Germline V gene sequence: CDR1 SNHLY, CDR2 FYNNEI. The CDR3 covers 20 residues.

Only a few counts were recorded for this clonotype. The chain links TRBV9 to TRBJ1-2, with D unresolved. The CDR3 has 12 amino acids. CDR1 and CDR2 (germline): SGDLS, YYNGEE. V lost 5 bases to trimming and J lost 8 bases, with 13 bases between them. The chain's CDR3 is CASRRGGEGYTF. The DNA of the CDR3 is TGTGCCAGCAGGCGTGGCGGGGAGGGCTACACCTTC.

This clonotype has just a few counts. The CDR3, as DNA: TGTGCCAGCAGCCCGCGATGGGGGAGGTTAGACAATGAGCAGTTCTTC. Translating it yields CASSPRWGRLDNEQFF. The chain is built from TRBV7-2 and TRBJ2-1, with TRBD2 as a possible D gene (6 bases). Trimming left V 5 bases short and J 5 bases short, with 19 bases between. The CDR3 totals 16 residues. In germline, CDR1 is SGHTA, CDR2 FQGNSA.

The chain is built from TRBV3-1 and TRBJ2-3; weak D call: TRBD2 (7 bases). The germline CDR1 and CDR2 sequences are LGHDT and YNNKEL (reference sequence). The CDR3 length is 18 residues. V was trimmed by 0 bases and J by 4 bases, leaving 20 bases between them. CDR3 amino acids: CASSQEVLMGGGPDTQYF. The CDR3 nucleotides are TGTGCCAGCAGCCAAGAAGTCCTCATGGGGGGGGGGCCAGATACGCAGTATTTT.

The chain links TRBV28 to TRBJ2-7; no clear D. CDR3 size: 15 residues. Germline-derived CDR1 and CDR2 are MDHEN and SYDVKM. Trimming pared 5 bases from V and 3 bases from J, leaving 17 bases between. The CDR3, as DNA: TGTGCCAGCAGTCTCTGGTCGAGGTCAGACTACGAGCAGTACTTC. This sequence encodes CASSLWSRSDYEQYF.